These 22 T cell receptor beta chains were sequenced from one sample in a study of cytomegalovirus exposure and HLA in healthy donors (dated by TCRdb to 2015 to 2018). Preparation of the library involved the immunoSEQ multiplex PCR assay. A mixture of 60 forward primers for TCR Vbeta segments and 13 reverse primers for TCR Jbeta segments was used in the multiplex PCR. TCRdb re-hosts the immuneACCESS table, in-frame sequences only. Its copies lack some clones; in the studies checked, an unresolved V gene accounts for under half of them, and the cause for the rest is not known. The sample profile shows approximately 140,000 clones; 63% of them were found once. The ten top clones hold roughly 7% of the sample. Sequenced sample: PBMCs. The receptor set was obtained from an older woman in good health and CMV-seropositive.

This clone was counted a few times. The CDR3 DNA reads TGTGCCAGCAGCCGCTCGGAGGGCTACACCTTC. It encodes CASSRSEGYTF. The V and J genes are TRBV28 and TRBJ1-2; D unclear. The CDR3 runs 11 residues. Germline assignment: CDR1 MDHEN and CDR2 SYDVKM. Trimming pared 6 bases from V and 8 bases from J, leaving 10 bases between.

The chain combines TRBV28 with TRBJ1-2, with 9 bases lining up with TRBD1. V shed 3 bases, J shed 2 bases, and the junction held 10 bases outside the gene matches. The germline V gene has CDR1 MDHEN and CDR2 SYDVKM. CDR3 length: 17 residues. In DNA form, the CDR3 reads TGTGCCAGCAGTTTCACCGGGACAGGGAGGGGGAACTATGGCTACACCTTC. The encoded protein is CASSFTGTGRGNYGYTF.

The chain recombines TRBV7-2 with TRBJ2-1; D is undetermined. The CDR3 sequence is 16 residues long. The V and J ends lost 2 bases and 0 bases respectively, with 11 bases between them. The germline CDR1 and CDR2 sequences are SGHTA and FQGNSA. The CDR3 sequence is CASSLSEVRSYNEQFF. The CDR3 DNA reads TGTGCCAGCAGCTTATCAGAGGTCCGCTCCTACAATGAGCAGTTCTTC.

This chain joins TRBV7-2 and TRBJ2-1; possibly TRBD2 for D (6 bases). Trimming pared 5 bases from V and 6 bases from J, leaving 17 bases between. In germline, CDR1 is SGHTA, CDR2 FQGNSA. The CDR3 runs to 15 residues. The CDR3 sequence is CASSPSWGVGNEQFF. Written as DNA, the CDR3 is TGTGCCAGCAGCCCCAGCTGGGGGGTGGGCAATGAGCAGTTCTTC.

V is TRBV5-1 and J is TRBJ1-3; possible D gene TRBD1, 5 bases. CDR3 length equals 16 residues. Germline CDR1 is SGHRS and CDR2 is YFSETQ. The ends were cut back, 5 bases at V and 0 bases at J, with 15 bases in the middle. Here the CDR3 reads CASSFGGGGSGNTIYF. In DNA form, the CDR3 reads TGCGCCAGCAGTTTTGGGGGAGGAGGCTCTGGAAACACCATATATTTT.

The CDR3 DNA is TGTGCCAGCAGCCCGGTGGCAGATACGCAGTATTTT. Amino acids: CASSPVADTQYF. This rearrangement joins TRBV7-9 to TRBJ2-3; the D is unclear. The CDR3 is made up of 12 amino acids. V gave up 5 bases and J gave up 4 bases, with 7 bases separating them. Looked up from germline, CDR1 is SEHNR and CDR2 is FQNEAQ (reference sequence).

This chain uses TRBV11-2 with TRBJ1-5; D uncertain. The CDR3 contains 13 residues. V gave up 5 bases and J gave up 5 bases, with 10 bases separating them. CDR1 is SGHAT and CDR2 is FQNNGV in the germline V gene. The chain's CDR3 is CASSPGGHQPQHF. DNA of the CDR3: TGTGCCAGCAGCCCTGGAGGTCATCAGCCCCAGCATTTT.

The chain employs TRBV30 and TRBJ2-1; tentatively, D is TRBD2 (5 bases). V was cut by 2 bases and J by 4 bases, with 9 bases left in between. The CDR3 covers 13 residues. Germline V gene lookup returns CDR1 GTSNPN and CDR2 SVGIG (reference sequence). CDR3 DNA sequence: TGTGCCTGGAGTAGAACTAGATACAATGAGCAGTTCTTC. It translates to CAWSRTRYNEQFF.

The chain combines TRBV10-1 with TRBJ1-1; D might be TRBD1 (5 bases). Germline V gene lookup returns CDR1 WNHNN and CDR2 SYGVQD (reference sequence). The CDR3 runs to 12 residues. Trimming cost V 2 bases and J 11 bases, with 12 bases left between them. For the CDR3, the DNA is TGCGCCAGCAGTGAGCAACGGGGGATGGCTTTCTTT. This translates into CASSEQRGMAFF.

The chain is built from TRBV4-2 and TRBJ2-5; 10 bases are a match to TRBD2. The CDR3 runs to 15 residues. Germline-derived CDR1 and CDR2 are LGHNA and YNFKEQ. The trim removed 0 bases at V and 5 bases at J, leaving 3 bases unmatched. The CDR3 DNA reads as TGTGCCAGCAGCCAAGATGGTAGCGGGAGGGAGACCCAGTACTTC. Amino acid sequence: CASSQDGSGRETQYF.

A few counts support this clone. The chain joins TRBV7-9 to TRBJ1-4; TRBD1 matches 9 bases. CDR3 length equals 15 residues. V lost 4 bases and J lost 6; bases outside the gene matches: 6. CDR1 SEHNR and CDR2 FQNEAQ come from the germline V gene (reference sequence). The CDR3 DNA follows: TGTGCCAGCAGCTCGGGACAGGGAGTCGATGAAAAACTGTTTTTT. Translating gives CASSSGQGVDEKLFF.

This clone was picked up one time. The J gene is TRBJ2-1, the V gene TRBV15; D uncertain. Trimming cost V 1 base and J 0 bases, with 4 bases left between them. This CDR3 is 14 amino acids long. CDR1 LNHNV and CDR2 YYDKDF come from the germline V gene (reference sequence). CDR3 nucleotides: TGTGCCACCAGCAGAGTTAGCTCCTACAATGAGCAGTTCTTC. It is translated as CATSRVSSYNEQFF. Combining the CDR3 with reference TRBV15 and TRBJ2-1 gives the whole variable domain DAMVIQNPRYQVTQFGKPVTLSCSQTLNHNVMYWYQQKSSQAPKLLFHYYDKDFNNEADTPDNFQSRRPNTSFCFLDIRSPGLGDTAMYLCATSRVSSYNEQFFGPGTRLTVL.

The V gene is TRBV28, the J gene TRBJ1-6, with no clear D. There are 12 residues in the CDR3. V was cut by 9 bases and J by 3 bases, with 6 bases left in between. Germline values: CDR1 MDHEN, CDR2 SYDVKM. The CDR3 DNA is TGTGCCAGTACAGTCTATAATTCACCCCTCCACTTT. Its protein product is CASTVYNSPLHF.

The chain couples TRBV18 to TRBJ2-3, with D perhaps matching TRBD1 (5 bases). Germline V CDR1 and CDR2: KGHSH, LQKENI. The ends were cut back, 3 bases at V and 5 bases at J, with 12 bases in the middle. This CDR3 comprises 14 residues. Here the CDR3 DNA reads TGTGCCAGCTCACCGGGAACAGGCGGAGATACGCAGTATTTT. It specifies CASSPGTGGDTQYF.

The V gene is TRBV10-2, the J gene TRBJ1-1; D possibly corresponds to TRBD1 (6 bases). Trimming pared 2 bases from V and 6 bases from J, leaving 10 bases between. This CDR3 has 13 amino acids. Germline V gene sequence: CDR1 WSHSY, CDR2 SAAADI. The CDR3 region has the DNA TGCGCCAGCAGTGAGCAGGGGCGCGCTGAAGCTTTCTTT. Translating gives CASSEQGRAEAFF.

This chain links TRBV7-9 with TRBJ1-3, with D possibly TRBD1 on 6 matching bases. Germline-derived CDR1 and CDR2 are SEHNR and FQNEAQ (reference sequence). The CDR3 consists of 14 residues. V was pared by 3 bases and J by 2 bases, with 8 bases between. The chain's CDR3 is CASSFRQAGNTIYF. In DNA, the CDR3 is TGTGCCAGCAGCTTCCGACAGGCTGGAAACACCATATATTTT. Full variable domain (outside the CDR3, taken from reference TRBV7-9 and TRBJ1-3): DTGVSQNPRHKITKRGQNVTFRCDPISEHNRLYWYRQTLGQGPEFLTYFQNEAQLEKSRLLSDRFSAERPKGSFSTLEIQRTEQGDSAMYLCASSFRQAGNTIYFGEGSWLTVV.

CDR3 nucleotides: TGTGCCAGCAGTCAAGGGGTAGCGGGAGCCGGCACCGGGGAGCTGTTTTTT. Its protein product is CASSQGVAGAGTGELFF. This chain links TRBV5-4 with TRBJ2-2; 9 bases are a match to TRBD2. From germline, CDR1 is SGHNT and CDR2 YYREEE (reference sequence). The ends lost 5 bases at V and 4 bases at J; junction bases unmatched: 12. The CDR3 has 17 amino acids.

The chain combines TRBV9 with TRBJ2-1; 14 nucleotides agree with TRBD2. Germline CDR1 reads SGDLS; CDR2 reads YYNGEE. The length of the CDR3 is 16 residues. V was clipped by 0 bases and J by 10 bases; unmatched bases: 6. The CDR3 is CASSVEGLAGGREQFF. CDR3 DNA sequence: TGTGCCAGCAGCGTAGAAGGACTAGCGGGAGGCCGGGAGCAGTTCTTC.

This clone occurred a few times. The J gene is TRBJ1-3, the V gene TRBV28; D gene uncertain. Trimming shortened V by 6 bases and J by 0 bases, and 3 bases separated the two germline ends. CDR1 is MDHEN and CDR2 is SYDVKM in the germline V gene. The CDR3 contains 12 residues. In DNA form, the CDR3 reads TGTGCCAGCAGGCGCTCTGGAAACACCATATATTTT. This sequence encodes CASRRSGNTIYF.

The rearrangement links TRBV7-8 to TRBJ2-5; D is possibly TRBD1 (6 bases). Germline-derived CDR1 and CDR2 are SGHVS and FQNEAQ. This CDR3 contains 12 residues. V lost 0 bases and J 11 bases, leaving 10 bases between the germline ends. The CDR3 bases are TGTGCCAGCAGCTTAGCCCAGGGGACGCAGTACTTC. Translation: CASSLAQGTQYF.

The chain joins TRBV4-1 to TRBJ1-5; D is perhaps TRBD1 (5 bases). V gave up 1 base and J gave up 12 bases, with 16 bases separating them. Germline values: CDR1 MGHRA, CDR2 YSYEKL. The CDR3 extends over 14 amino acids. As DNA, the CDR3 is TGCGCCAGCAGCCAAGCGACCCGGGACTGGCACCAGCATTTT. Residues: CASSQATRDWHQHF.

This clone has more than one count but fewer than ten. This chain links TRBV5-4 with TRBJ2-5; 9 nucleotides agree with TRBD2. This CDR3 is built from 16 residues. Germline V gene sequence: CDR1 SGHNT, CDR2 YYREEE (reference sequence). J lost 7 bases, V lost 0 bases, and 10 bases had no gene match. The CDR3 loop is CASSLGLAGSRGTQYF. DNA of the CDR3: TGTGCCAGCAGCTTGGGGCTAGCGGGGTCCCGAGGGACCCAGTACTTC.